This TCR beta chain derives from a study of cytomegalovirus exposure and HLA in healthy donors. The study ran its PCR with 60 Vbeta and 13 Jbeta primers. The table came from immunoSEQ multiplex PCR; TCRdb's copy has only in-frame clones and leaves some out. The sample includes some 190,000 clones, around 77% of them seen just once. Trimming at V came to 7 bases and at J to 4 bases, leaving 8 bases not matched to a gene. Germline loops: CDR1 SGHDT, CDR2 YYEEEE. This CDR3 region has 14 residues. In this sample, this clone turned up a few times. The antigen is unknown. General observations from the study: A highly shared variant cluster was judged a likely technical artifact. According to a later analysis, most TCR beta chains associated with CMV appeared HLA-restricted. Most TCR sequences were rare, but some public TCRs occurred in many donors. Highest at DRB1 and lowest at HLA-C, TCR association rates differed among HLA loci in a later analysis.

This receptor was identified in a woman between 25 and 40 years old in good health and CMV-seronegative. The chain couples TRBV5-6 to TRBJ1-2; 9 bases fit TRBD1. The sample taken for sequencing was PBMCs. CDR3 in DNA: TGTGCCAGCCGGAAGACAGGGGGTTTCTATGGCTACACCTTC. Translated: CASRKTGGFYGYTF.